This TCR beta chain emerged from a study of cytomegalovirus exposure and HLA in healthy donors. Whole-study context: Later analysis reported that the 130 or so validation repertoires shared the platform of the roughly 670 first-cohort repertoires. Study-level points and caveats: A list of 150 to 200 TCR beta chains associated with cytomegalovirus was given. Whilst most TCR sequences proved rare, a subset of public TCRs occurred across many donors.

With regard to this clone: Its antigen is still unknown.

The assay was immunoSEQ multiplex PCR, and TCRdb's table has in-frame clones only and misses some. The data hold about 160,000 clones, with 85% observed a single time. The donors were members of the roughly 120-subject validation cohort (separate from the approximately 670-subject first cohort). The specimen was PBMCs. This TCR derives from a man aged 25-45 years in good health and CMV-seropositive.

The CDR3: CASSYALGQGGYEQYF. In DNA, the CDR3 is TGTGCCAGCAGTTACGCCCTGGGACAGGGAGGCTACGAGCAGTACTTC. This chain links TRBV6-5 with TRBJ2-7; 9 bases fit TRBD1. V was clipped by 2 bases and J by 3 bases; unmatched bases: 8. The CDR3 contains 16 residues. CDR1 MNHEY and CDR2 SVGAGI come from the germline V gene.